The 16 T cell receptor beta chains below come from one sample, sequenced in a study of identifying expanded T cells in peripheral blood. Assay used: immunoSEQ multiplex PCR; TCRdb lists only in-frame clones, some missing. The top ten hold about 6% of the sample, which has about 86,000 clones, 70% to 90% seen once. Sequencing was performed on blood. Source of these receptors: a person between 18 and 75 years old in good health.

In this sample, this clone turned up once. The gene calls are TRBV6-1 and TRBJ1-1; tentatively, D is TRBD1 (6 bases). The CDR3 is 14 residues long. With 6 bases removed from V and 4 bases from J, the gap between germline ends came to 15 bases. Germline V gene data show CDR1 as MNHNS and CDR2 as SASEGT. For the CDR3, the DNA is TGTGCCAGCAGGCGGGAGGGGGTGATCACTGAAGCTTTCTTT. It encodes CASRREGVITEAFF.

CDR3 amino acids: CASSLDGTQGNSPLHF. The CDR3 coding sequence is TGCGCCAGCAGCTTGGACGGGACACAGGGTAATTCACCCCTCCACTTT. The chain has TRBV5-1 and TRBJ1-6, with D perhaps TRBD1 (6 bases). Germline values: CDR1 SGHRS, CDR2 YFSETQ. This CDR3 contains 16 residues. V lost 0 bases to trimming and J lost 6 bases, with 13 bases between them. Based on the CDR3 plus reference TRBV5-1 and TRBJ1-6, the full variable domain is KAGVTQTPRYLIKTRGQQVTLSCSPISGHRSVSWYQQTPGQGLQFLFEYFSETQRNKGNFPGRFSGRQFSNSRSEMNVSTLELGDSALYLCASSLDGTQGNSPLHFGNGTRLTVT.

This chain joins TRBV6-1 and TRBJ2-1, with 9 bases identical to TRBD1. The J segment lost 9 bases and the V segment lost 3 bases, leaving 9 bases of the junction unmatched. Looked up from germline, CDR1 is MNHNS and CDR2 is SASEGT. The CDR3 spans 15 residues. The chain's CDR3 is CASSDQGQGLGEQFF. The CDR3 DNA is TGTGCCAGCAGTGACCAGGGACAGGGCCTGGGTGAGCAGTTCTTC.

This chain connects TRBV5-1 to TRBJ1-3; D may be TRBD1 (5 bases). Trimming took off 0 bases at V and 4 bases at J, with 14 bases between the two ends. The germline V gene encodes CDR1 SGHRS and CDR2 YFSETQ. This CDR3 region has 16 residues. The CDR3 sequence is CASSLAGPSGGNTIYF. CDR3 sequence (DNA): TGCGCCAGCAGCTTGGCAGGGCCATCGGGGGGAAACACCATATATTTT.

The chain combines TRBV7-9 with TRBJ2-3, with 7 positions matching TRBD2. V lost 0 bases and J lost 5; bases outside the gene matches: 5. There are 15 residues in the CDR3. The V gene's germline CDR1 is SEHNR and CDR2 FQNEAQ (reference sequence). The CDR3 loop is CASSLAQRGGDTQYF. The CDR3 region has the DNA TGTGCCAGCAGCTTAGCCCAGCGGGGAGGAGATACGCAGTATTTT.

The V and J genes are TRBV2 and TRBJ2-2, with D unresolved. The CDR3 totals 15 residues. Germline CDR1 is SNHLY and CDR2 is FYNNEI. V was clipped by 6 bases and J by 5 bases, with 16 bases between them. CDR3 sequence: CASRDDIPRTGELFF. CDR3 coding DNA: TGTGCCAGCAGAGACGACATTCCAAGGACCGGGGAGCTGTTTTTT.

The J gene is TRBJ1-2, the V gene TRBV5-1; D might be TRBD1 (6 bases). Germline values: CDR1 SGHRS, CDR2 YFSETQ. V gave up 2 bases and J gave up 12 bases, with 17 bases separating them. The CDR3 runs 13 residues. The CDR3 region is CASSFNSGGGHTF. The CDR3, as DNA: TGCGCCAGCAGCTTTAATTCAGGAGGGGGGCACACCTTC.

This clone occurred a few times. The junction shows a germline mismatch at one end, possibly a read error. The genes are TRBV5-1 and TRBJ1-1, with TRBD1 as a possible D gene (5 bases). Per germline, CDR1 SGHRS and CDR2 YFSETQ. The CDR3 is made up of 12 amino acids. The CDR3 nucleotides read TGTGCCAGCAGCTTGCGGGGGACTGAAGCTTTCTTT. Its translation is CASSLRGTEAFF.

The chain couples TRBV30 to TRBJ2-1; the D is unclear. V lost 3 bases and J lost 4, with 13 bases in between. Germline V CDR1 and CDR2: GTSNPN, SVGIG (reference sequence). The CDR3 spans 14 residues. Here the CDR3 DNA reads TGTGCCTGGAGCCTCCGGTCGTCATACAATGAGCAGTTCTTC. It encodes CAWSLRSSYNEQFF.

The V and J genes are TRBV5-1 and TRBJ1-1; possibly TRBD1 for D (6 bases). V was trimmed by 2 bases and J by 0 bases, leaving 8 bases between them. Germline-derived CDR1 and CDR2 are SGHRS and YFSETQ. The CDR3 covers 14 residues. The CDR3 reads CASSLWDMNTEAFF. CDR3 coding DNA: TGCGCCAGCAGCTTATGGGACATGAACACTGAAGCTTTCTTT.

The chain has TRBV5-1 and TRBJ1-3; D remains ambiguous. Trimming took off 3 bases at V and 4 bases at J, with 14 bases between the two ends. The length of the CDR3 is 15 residues. CDR1 is SGHRS, CDR2 YFSETQ, per germline. CDR3 residues: CASSSDQLRGNTIYF. The CDR3 DNA sequence: TGCGCCAGCAGCTCGGACCAGCTTCGCGGAAACACCATATATTTT.

This chain uses TRBV9 with TRBJ2-3; 10 nucleotides agree with TRBD2. CDR3 length: 16 residues. V was clipped by 1 base and J by 1 base; unmatched bases: 3. Germline CDR1 SGDLS, CDR2 YYNGEE. The CDR3 DNA follows: TGTGCCAGCAGCGTATTAGCGGGAGGCGGCACAGATACGCAGTATTTT. It encodes CASSVLAGGGTDTQYF.

The chain carries TRBV29-1 and TRBJ1-2, with 7 bases aligning to TRBD1. CDR1 SQVTM and CDR2 ANQGSEA come from the germline V gene. Germline trimming cut 3 bases from V and 5 bases from J; bases unmatched to any gene: 6. The CDR3 runs to 13 residues. The CDR3 protein is CSVERQGGYGYTF. The CDR3 DNA follows: TGCAGCGTTGAGCGCCAGGGGGGGTATGGCTACACCTTC.

This clone was observed a handful of times. The rearrangement links TRBV30 to TRBJ1-2; D gene ambiguous. Germline V lookup: CDR1 GTSNPN, CDR2 SVGIG (reference sequence). The CDR3 length is 12 residues. CDR3 in DNA: TGTACCAGTAACAGCCCAATCTATGGCTACACCTTC. This sequence encodes CTSNSPIYGYTF.

The V gene is TRBV10-3, the J gene TRBJ2-3, with D tentatively TRBD1 (5 bases). Germline CDR1 reads ENHRY; CDR2 reads SYGVKD. V lost 7 bases and J 5 bases, leaving 10 bases between the germline ends. CDR3 length equals 12 residues. DNA for the CDR3: TGTGCCATCAAAGGAGACAGAGATACGCAGTATTTT. As protein: CAIKGDRDTQYF.

The gene calls are TRBV29-1 and TRBJ2-1, with TRBD1 identical over 12 bases. The CDR3 covers 13 residues. V was clipped by 6 bases and J by 8 bases; unmatched bases: 5. Germline CDR1 reads SQVTM; CDR2 reads ANQGSEA. The DNA of the CDR3 is TGCAGCGTCTCGGGACAGGGGGCATATGAGCAGTTCTTC. It codes for CSVSGQGAYEQFF.